Listed here are 21 T cell receptor beta chains from one sample, sequenced in a study of chemoradiotherapy in HPV16-positive cancers. The assay was immunoSEQ multiplex PCR, and TCRdb's table has in-frame clones only and misses some. The repertoire holds 55,000 to 85,000 clones, with around nine tenths as singletons. Sample: blood, taken from a patient who underwent chemoradiotherapy. Receptors were obtained from a human donor with HPV-associated anogenital cancer.

V and J are TRBV6-1 and TRBJ2-5, with 7 bases that match TRBD1. Germline assignment: CDR1 MNHNS and CDR2 SASEGT. The trim removed 2 bases at V and 2 bases at J, leaving 5 bases unmatched. The CDR3 is 15 residues long. As DNA, the CDR3 is TGTGCCAGCAGTGAATACAGGGGCCTGCAAGAGACCCAGTACTTC. It translates to CASSEYRGLQETQYF.

This clone turned up a few times. The chain carries TRBV7-2 and TRBJ2-3; 10 nucleotides agree with TRBD2. Trimming at V came to 1 base and at J to 10 bases, leaving 14 bases not matched to a gene. The CDR3 is 17 residues long. Germline loops: CDR1 SGHTA, CDR2 FQGNSA. Here the CDR3 reads CASSLGGLAAGQVAQYF. DNA for the CDR3: TGTGCCAGCAGCTTAGGTGGACTAGCGGCGGGTCAGGTTGCGCAGTATTTT.

V and J are TRBV18 and TRBJ2-6; no firm D call. Per germline, CDR1 KGHSH and CDR2 LQKENI. The CDR3 has 14 residues. V dropped 0 bases and J dropped 3 bases, with 3 bases sitting between them. The CDR3 nucleotides are TGTGCCAGCTCACCACCTCTTGGGGCCAACGTCCTGACTTTC. Translation gives CASSPPLGANVLTF.

The chain couples TRBV5-1 to TRBJ2-5; 10 nucleotides agree with TRBD2. This CDR3 spans 16 amino acids. J was trimmed by 5 bases and V by 2 bases; bases with no gene match: 9. Germline CDR1 and CDR2: SGHRS and YFSETQ. In nucleotides, the CDR3 is TGCGCCAGCAGCTTTACCTTAGCGGGGGGCGGGGAGACCCAGTACTTC. Translated: CASSFTLAGGGETQYF.

The chain uses TRBV15 and TRBJ1-6; weak D call: TRBD1 (6 bases). CDR1 and CDR2 (germline): LNHNV, YYDKDF (reference sequence). The ends were cut back, 3 bases at V and 1 base at J, with 16 bases in the middle. The CDR3 contains 18 residues. Here the CDR3 reads CATSRDGQSRSYNSPLHF. Here the CDR3 DNA reads TGTGCCACCAGCAGGGACGGACAGTCGAGATCCTATAATTCACCCCTCCACTTT.

The CDR3 nucleotides are TGTGCCAGCAGTCCACCTGACAGGGCCACTGAAGCTTTCTTT. Its protein product is CASSPPDRATEAFF. V and J are TRBV6-5 and TRBJ1-1; 7 bases line up with TRBD1. CDR1 and CDR2 from the germline V gene are MNHEY and SVGAGI. V gave up 5 bases and J gave up 4 bases; unmatched junction bases: 7. The CDR3 has 14 amino acids.

V is TRBV28 and J is TRBJ2-3, with D uncertain. Germline V gene lookup returns CDR1 MDHEN and CDR2 SYDVKM. This CDR3 spans 11 amino acids. Trimming took off 8 bases at V and 0 bases at J, with 3 bases between the two ends. CDR3 in amino acids: CASLSTDTQYF. As DNA, the CDR3 is TGTGCCAGCCTCAGCACAGATACGCAGTATTTT. Drawing the rest from reference TRBV28 and TRBJ2-3, the complete variable domain is DVKVTQSSRYLVKRTGEKVFLECVQDMDHENMFWYRQDPGLGLRLIYFSYDVKMKEKGDIPEGYSVSREKKERFSLILESASTNQTSMYLCASLSTDTQYFGPGTRLTVL.

The chain is built from TRBV7-2 and TRBJ2-7; tentatively, D is TRBD1 (5 bases). Germline V gives CDR1 SGHTA, CDR2 FQGNSA. V lost 4 bases and J 1 base, leaving 17 bases between the germline ends. This CDR3 has 16 amino acids. CDR3 amino acids: CASSSRLRTTSYEQYF. The CDR3 nucleotides read TGTGCCAGCAGCTCGCGCCTCCGGACAACTTCCTACGAGCAGTACTTC. The full variable domain, with the rest looked up from reference TRBV7-2 and TRBJ2-7, is GAGVSQSPSNKVTEKGKDVELRCDPISGHTALYWYRQSLGQGLEFLIYFQGNSAPDKSGLPSDRFSAERTGGSVSTLTIQRTQQEDSAVYLCASSSRLRTTSYEQYFGPGTRLTVT.

The rearrangement links TRBV25-1 to TRBJ2-7, with D perhaps assigned TRBD1 or TRBD2 (6 bases each). Germline V lookup: CDR1 MGHDK, CDR2 SYGVNS. The CDR3 loop spans 14 amino acids. V was clipped by 2 bases and J by 2 bases, with 10 bases between them. CDR3 nucleotides: TGTGCCAGCAGTGAAGAGGAGGGGGCCTACGAGCAGTACTTC. Translating it yields CASSEEEGAYEQYF.

This clone was detected only a few times. The chain links TRBV6-6 to TRBJ1-1; 8 bases match TRBD1. The V and J ends lost 8 bases and 4 bases, in that order; junction bases with no gene match: 6. CDR3 length: 13 amino acids. Germline values: CDR1 MNHNY, CDR2 SVGAGI (reference sequence). The DNA of the CDR3 is TGTGCCAGCCCCAGGGGGCCGTCCACTGAAGCTTTCTTT. Its protein is CASPRGPSTEAFF.

This clone came up once. This chain links TRBV6-4 with TRBJ2-6; either TRBD1 or TRBD2 may supply D (5 bases each). The V gene's germline CDR1 is MRHNA and CDR2 SNTAGT. The germline V and J ends were trimmed by 5 bases and 5 bases, with 22 bases remaining between them. This CDR3 is built from 18 residues. DNA of the CDR3: TGTGCCAGCAGTATTGGGACCACACGACAAAGTCGGGCCAACGTCCTGACTTTC. Translated, it gives CASSIGTTRQSRANVLTF.

This chain uses TRBV28 with TRBJ2-7, with 7 bases that match TRBD2. V was pared by 6 bases and J by 11 bases, with 7 bases of the junction left unmatched. The CDR3 has 11 amino acids. The germline V gene encodes CDR1 MDHEN and CDR2 SYDVKM. CDR3 sequence reads: CASRGGLVKYF. The CDR3 coding sequence is TGTGCCAGCAGGGGAGGGCTGGTTAAGTACTTC.

The V and J genes are TRBV19 and TRBJ1-1, with no clear D. This CDR3 spans 12 amino acids. Between the trimmed V and J ends, which lost 4 bases and 7 bases, there was a span of 10 bases. CDR1 is LNHDA and CDR2 is SQIVND in the germline V gene (reference sequence). This CDR3 reads CASSRTVVEAFF. CDR3 coding DNA: TGTGCCAGTAGTAGGACCGTTGTTGAAGCTTTCTTT.

The V call is TRBV28, the J call TRBJ2-2; TRBD2 matches at 7 bases. Trimming took 8 bases from V and 3 from J; bases not matched to a gene: 15. CDR1 is MDHEN, CDR2 SYDVKM, per germline. The CDR3 has 17 amino acids. CDR3 loop: CASCQLGRTRDTGELFF. The CDR3 nucleotides are TGTGCCAGCTGCCAATTGGGAAGGACTAGGGACACCGGGGAGCTGTTTTTT.

The chain employs TRBV7-9 and TRBJ2-5, with TRBD2 matching over 12 bases. In germline, CDR1 is SEHNR, CDR2 FQNEAQ (reference sequence). The length of the CDR3 is 15 residues. The V and J ends lost 5 bases and 4 bases, in that order; junction bases with no gene match: 5. DNA of the CDR3: TGTGCCAGCAGCCGACTAGCGGGAGTAGGAGAGACCCAGTACTTC. Amino acid sequence: CASSRLAGVGETQYF.

V is TRBV27 and J is TRBJ1-1, with D unresolved. Germline V gene lookup returns CDR1 MNHEY and CDR2 SMNVEV (reference sequence). The CDR3 runs 14 residues. V dropped 5 bases and J dropped 4 bases, with 14 bases sitting between them. The CDR3 nucleotides are TGTGCCAGCAGTCTCCGCGGGATGGGCACTGAAGCTTTCTTT. Translating it yields CASSLRGMGTEAFF.

The chain joins TRBV5-1 to TRBJ2-2, with D perhaps matching TRBD2 (7 bases). Germline V gene sequence: CDR1 SGHRS, CDR2 YFSETQ. The ends were cut back, 0 bases at V and 4 bases at J, with 13 bases in the middle. This CDR3 comprises 16 residues. CDR3 residues: CASSLVRGRGTGELFF. The CDR3 DNA reads as TGCGCCAGCAGCTTGGTGCGGGGGCGAGGCACCGGGGAGCTGTTTTTT.

This clone was picked up a small number of times. The chain joins TRBV7-6 to TRBJ1-5; a possible D gene is TRBD1 (5 bases). The V gene lost 2 bases and the J gene lost 0 bases, with 11 bases spanning the gap. CDR1 and CDR2 (germline): SGHVS, FNYEAQ. The CDR3 loop spans 16 amino acids. The CDR3: CASSLRGGNSNQPQHF. The CDR3 bases are TGTGCCAGCAGCTTACGGGGGGGAAATAGCAATCAGCCCCAGCATTTT. The full variable domain, in which reference TRBV7-6 and TRBJ1-5 provide the parts outside the CDR3, is GAGVSQSPRYKVTKRGQDVALRCDPISGHVSLYWYRQALGQGPEFLTYFNYEAQQDKSGLPNDRFSAERPEGSISTLTIQRTEQRDSAMYRCASSLRGGNSNQPQHFGDGTRLSIL.

This clone came up once. V and J are TRBV30 and TRBJ1-5, with D perhaps matching TRBD1 (6 bases). V was clipped by 1 base and J by 2 bases, with 12 bases between them. Germline V lookup: CDR1 GTSNPN, CDR2 SVGIG (reference sequence). CDR3 length equals 15 residues. CDR3 nucleotides: TGTGCCTGGAGTGCCACAGGGATTCGCAATCAGCCCCAGCATTTT. Translated: CAWSATGIRNQPQHF.

The chain is built from TRBV13 and TRBJ2-7; D gene unclear. The germline V gene encodes CDR1 PRHDT and CDR2 FYEKMQ (reference sequence). The CDR3 is 13 residues long. The V gene lost 4 bases and the J gene lost 6 bases, with 13 bases spanning the gap. CDR3 protein: CASSSVGGGEQYF. The CDR3 DNA reads TGTGCCAGCAGCTCCGTGGGTGGTGGCGAGCAGTACTTC.

The chain couples TRBV28 to TRBJ1-2, with D possibly matching TRBD1 (6 bases). CDR3 length: 13 residues. V lost 7 bases to trimming and J lost 4 bases, with 13 bases between them. Germline V lookup: CDR1 MDHEN, CDR2 SYDVKM. The CDR3 is CASTPGQVYGYTF. The CDR3 bases are TGTGCCAGCACACCGGGACAAGTCTATGGCTACACCTTC.